The rows below give T cell receptor beta chains drawn from one sample of a study of T-cell memory formation after mild COVID-19. From the 5' RACE reads, TCRdb called clonotypes with MiXCR, one entry per CDR3 protein. This sample yields some 440,000 distinct CDR3 sequences, of which roughly 23% are seen a single time; roughly an eighth belongs to the top ten. Sequences were obtained from PBMCs or a T cell subset sorted from them (not recorded which). These receptors originate from an adult woman who had mild COVID-19 (a few samples of this study predate the infection). Cell type and time point are not known. The CDR3 runs from the conserved cysteine through the conserved F or W. The order of the fields is D gene, V gene, J gene, clone size, CDR3 DNA, CDR3 protein. A D gene is named only where the DNA matches it firmly. Rows give clone size only sometimes, using once, few, many, or a class for an expanded clone.

TRBD1	TRBV4-1	TRBJ2-7	.	TGCGCCAGCAGCCAAGATGGCGCCCGACAGGGATCCTACGAGCAGTACTTC	CASSQDGARQGSYEQYF
TRBD1	TRBV29-1	TRBJ2-7	few	TGCAGCGTTGAAAGGACAGGGGGCCTCGAGCAGTACTTC	CSVERTGGLEQYF
.	TRBV18	TRBJ2-3	.	TGTGCCAGCTCACCCGCCCTCCAAAGCACAGATACGCAGTATTTT	CASSPALQSTDTQYF
.	TRBV10-3	TRBJ1-1	few	TGTGCCATCAGTGACGAGGCAACCGCTACCGTTGAAGCTTTCTTT	CAISDEATATVEAFF
.	TRBV20-1	TRBJ2-3	.	TGCAGTGCTAGACCTCAGGGAGAGAAGGTGGATACGCAGTATTTT	CSARPQGEKVDTQYF
.	TRBV7-9	TRBJ2-3	.	TGTGCCAGCAGCCATCAAACAGATACGCAGTATTTT	CASSHQTDTQYF
TRBD1	TRBV5-1	TRBJ2-3	few	TGCGCCAGCAGCCTGGGACAGGGGGACACAGATACGCAGTATTTT	CASSLGQGDTDTQYF
TRBD1	TRBV12-3/TRBV12-4	TRBJ1-2	.	TGTGCCAGCCTGGGACAGATACTTGGAGGGGGCTACACCTTC	CASLGQILGGGYTF
TRBD1	TRBV29-1	TRBJ1-5	.	TGCAGCGCCCGACAGGGAGGGGGCAATCAGCCCCAGCATTTT	CSARQGGGNQPQHF
.	TRBV20-1	TRBJ1-1	few	TGCAGTGCTAGGTGGGGGGAGAGTGTGAACACTGAAGCTTTCTTT	CSARWGESVNTEAFF
.	TRBV7-3	TRBJ2-1	.	TGTGCCAGCAGCCTGGGACCGAACAGGAATGAGCAGTTCTTC	CASSLGPNRNEQFF
.	TRBV29-1	TRBJ1-1	few	TGCAGCGTTGAAGCGAAGAACATGAACACTGAAGCTTTCTTT	CSVEAKNMNTEAFF
.	TRBV7-2	TRBJ2-2	.	TGTGCCAGCAGCTTCGGGCGGCAGACCGGGGAGCTGTTTTTT	CASSFGRQTGELFF
.	TRBV7-2	TRBJ2-3	.	TGTGCCAGCCACGGTGATACGCAGTATTTT	CASHGDTQYF
TRBD1	TRBV11-2	TRBJ1-2	.	TGTGCCAGCAGCTTGGGACAGGGCGAAGGCTACACCTTC	CASSLGQGEGYTF
.	TRBV24-1	TRBJ1-2	.	TGTGCCACCAGTGATTTGGTGGACAGCTTC	CATSDLVDSF
TRBD1	TRBV7-9	TRBJ2-7	.	TGTGCCAGCAGCCAGGGGGTCGGCGTTCTTCCCCCCTACGAGCAGTACTTC	CASSQGVGVLPPYEQYF
.	TRBV5-6	TRBJ2-4	.	TGTGCCAGCAGCGGTTCTAGCAGATTTCAGTACTTC	CASSGSSRFQYF
.	TRBV29-1	TRBJ2-1	few	TGCAGCGTTGAAGGCGGGACAGAAGCCTACAATGAGCAGTTCTTC	CSVEGGTEAYNEQFF
.	TRBV5-1	TRBJ2-5	few	TGCGCCAGTTGTAGAGATTCCAACCCTGAGACCCAGTACTTC	CASCRDSNPETQYF
.	TRBV7-6	TRBJ1-4	few	TGTGCCAGCAGCTTAGAGGTGCCGAGGGTGGCTAATGAAAAACTGTTTTTT	CASSLEVPRVANEKLFF
.	TRBV7-3	TRBJ2-4	.	TGTGCCAGCAGCTTAACGTACACCTATTTAGCCAAAAACATTCAGTACTTC	CASSLTYTYLAKNIQYF
.	TRBV7-9	TRBJ2-7	many	TGTGCCAGCAGCTTCGGTTTGGGCTACGAGCAGTACTTC	CASSFGLGYEQYF
.	TRBV15	TRBJ2-1	.	TGTGCCACCAGCAGAGATCGGGACCGAGGGGTCAATGAGCAGTTCTTC	CATSRDRDRGVNEQFF
.	TRBV20-1	TRBJ2-7	.	TGCAGTGCTAGAGATAACCAGGTTGGACCTTACGAGCAGTACTTC	CSARDNQVGPYEQYF
.	TRBV5-6	TRBJ1-2	.	TGTGCCAGCAGCCACGACGCAGGGTGGGGCTACACCTTC	CASSHDAGWGYTF
TRBD2	TRBV4-1	TRBJ2-7	few	TGCGCCAGCAGCCAACCGGGACTAGCGAGCTACGAGCAGTACTTC	CASSQPGLASYEQYF
TRBD1	TRBV4-2	TRBJ2-7	.	TGTGCCAGCAGCCAATTCCTCGGACAGGCCTACGAGCAGTACTTC	CASSQFLGQAYEQYF
.	TRBV7-9	TRBJ1-1	.	TGTGCCAGCAGCTTCGGGATAAGGGAGGCGGACACTGAAGCTTTCTTT	CASSFGIREADTEAFF
TRBD2	TRBV6-2/TRBV6-3	TRBJ2-1	few	TGTGCCAGCAGTTATAGGGCTAGCGGTCTCAATGAGCAGTTCTTC	CASSYRASGLNEQFF
.	TRBV7-9	TRBJ2-3	.	TGTGCCAGCAGCGCGGACCCCGCGGGACGGTATAATACGCAGTATTTT	CASSADPAGRYNTQYF
TRBD1	TRBV6-1	TRBJ2-7	.	TGTGCCAGCAGTGAGGTCCCGGGACAGGCTATGGAGCAGTACTTC	CASSEVPGQAMEQYF
.	TRBV7-9	TRBJ2-5	few	TGTGCCAGCAGCGGAGAACAGGGTTTGTGGGAGACCCAGTACTTC	CASSGEQGLWETQYF
.	TRBV5-4	TRBJ1-4	.	TGTGCCAGCAGCTTGGAGCTGGGGGAACTGTTTTTT	CASSLELGELFF
.	TRBV24-1	TRBJ1-2	.	TGTGCCACCAGTGATCCGTGGAGGGGAGGCTACACCTTC	CATSDPWRGGYTF
.	TRBV6-5	TRBJ2-5	.	TGTGCCAGCAGTCAGACACTTGAAGAGACCCAGTACTTC	CASSQTLEETQYF
.	TRBV3-1	TRBJ2-7	.	TGTGCCAGCAGCCACAGGAGCTACGAGCAGTACTTC	CASSHRSYEQYF
TRBD2	TRBV7-9	TRBJ2-3	.	TGTGCCAGCAGCTTCTCTAGCGGGGGAATGACAGATACGCAGTATTTT	CASSFSSGGMTDTQYF
TRBD2	TRBV12-3/TRBV12-4	TRBJ2-1	few	TGTGCCAGCAGTTTTTCCGACGGGAGGGCCCGTAATGAGCAGTTCTTC	CASSFSDGRARNEQFF
TRBD2	TRBV18	TRBJ2-4	few	TGTGCCAGCTCACCCAGTTCTAGCGGGAGAAACATTCAGTACTTC	CASSPSSSGRNIQYF
.	TRBV12-3/TRBV12-4	TRBJ1-5	few	TGTGCCAGCAGTTTAGTCGGGGTGACGGGAGATCAGCCCCAGCATTTT	CASSLVGVTGDQPQHF
.	TRBV19	TRBJ2-5	.	TGTGCCAGTATAGGTGATAGGAGGGAGACCCAGTACTTC	CASIGDRRETQYF
.	TRBV5-1	TRBJ2-1	.	TGCGCCAGCAGCGCCCTTGTTAATGGGTTTCTTGGTTATGAGCAGTTCTTC	CASSALVNGFLGYEQFF
TRBD1	TRBV4-1	TRBJ1-1	few	TGCGCCAGCAGCCCAGACGCCGGCCAGGGGGCAACGACTGAAGCTTTCTTT	CASSPDAGQGATTEAFF
.	TRBV5-4	TRBJ2-7	.	TGTGCCATCAGCTTGGCTCCCTACGAGCAGTACTTC	CAISLAPYEQYF
.	TRBV4-2	TRBJ2-3	.	TGTGCCAGCAGCCAAGATGTGGACTTCACAGATACGCAGTATTTT	CASSQDVDFTDTQYF
.	TRBV6-5	TRBJ2-7	.	TGTGCCAGCAGTTACTCGAGACCAGGCCCTAGCTCCTACGAGCAGTACTTC	CASSYSRPGPSSYEQYF
TRBD2	TRBV5-1	TRBJ2-1	few	TGCGCCAGCAGCTCCAATAGCGGGAGCGAGGATGAGCAGTTCTTC	CASSSNSGSEDEQFF
TRBD1	TRBV6-2/TRBV6-3	TRBJ1-1	.	TGTACCAGCAGGGCACAGGGGCTGTACACTGAAGCTTTCTTT	CTSRAQGLYTEAFF
.	TRBV29-1	TRBJ2-1	few	TGCAGCGTATCCGGGGGGCCCCACAATGAGCAGTTCTTC	CSVSGGPHNEQFF
.	TRBV12-3/TRBV12-4	TRBJ1-3	.	TGTGCCAGCAGTTTAGGGGCGGGCTTCTCTGGAAACACCATATATTTT	CASSLGAGFSGNTIYF
.	TRBV12-3/TRBV12-4	TRBJ2-5	.	TGTGCCAGCAGTCCCCTGCGGCAACAGGGAGAGACCCAGTACTTC	CASSPLRQQGETQYF
TRBD1	TRBV5-1	TRBJ1-1	few	TGCGCCAGCAGGCGGGACAGTGCAGGGGGTGAAGCTTTCTTT	CASRRDSAGGEAFF
TRBD2	TRBV30	TRBJ2-3	few	TGTGCCTGGAGTCTTGCCCGGACTAGCGGGTTATCAGATACGCAGTATTTT	CAWSLARTSGLSDTQYF
.	TRBV20-1	TRBJ1-1	.	TGCAGTGCTAGAGAACCGGACACTGAAGCTTTCTTT	CSAREPDTEAFF
TRBD1	TRBV4-3	TRBJ1-1	.	TGCGCCAGCAGCCATGGACAGGGTACGGCAATGGGAGCTTTCTTT	CASSHGQGTAMGAFF
.	TRBV27	TRBJ2-7	few	TGTGCCAGCAGTTGGCAGTCCTACGAGCAGTACTTC	CASSWQSYEQYF
TRBD2	TRBV3-1	TRBJ2-1	once	TGTGCCAGCAGCCCCCTCGTTGGGACTAGCGAGAATGAGCAGTTCTTC	CASSPLVGTSENEQFF
TRBD1	TRBV10-3	TRBJ2-1	few	TGTGCCATCAGTGAGTCGGGCAGGGGGCTGGGCAATGAGCAGTTCTTC	CAISESGRGLGNEQFF